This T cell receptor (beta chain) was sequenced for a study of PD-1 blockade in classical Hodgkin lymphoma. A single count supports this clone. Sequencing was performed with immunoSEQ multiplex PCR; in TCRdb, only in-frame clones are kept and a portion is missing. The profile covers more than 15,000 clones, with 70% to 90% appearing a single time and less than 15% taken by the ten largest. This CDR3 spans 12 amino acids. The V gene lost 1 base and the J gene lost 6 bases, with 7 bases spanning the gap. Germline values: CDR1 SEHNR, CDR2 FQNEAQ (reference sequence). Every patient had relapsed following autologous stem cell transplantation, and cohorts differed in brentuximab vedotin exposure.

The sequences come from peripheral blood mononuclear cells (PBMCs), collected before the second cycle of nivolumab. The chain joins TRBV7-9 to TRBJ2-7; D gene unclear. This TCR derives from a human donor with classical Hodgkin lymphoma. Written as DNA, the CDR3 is TGTGCCAGCAGCTTAGTGGGTGCCGAGCAGTACTTC. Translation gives CASSLVGAEQYF.